This TCR beta chain was recorded in a study of cytomegalovirus exposure and HLA in healthy donors (dated by TCRdb to 2016 to 2017). Study-level background: An earlier analysis of several hundred of the donors reported 250 to 300 Gb of sequence data and around 100 million unique TCR beta sequences obtained from some 170 million T cells. Approximately 310 gigabases of sequencing data and approximately 85 million unique TCR sequences were included in an early release covering several hundred HLA-typed donors. Of the 300 to 450 genotyped donors, about 80% fell in the genetic ancestry cluster associated with self-reported Caucasian donors. The study aimed to test whether cataloging public T cell receptors could reveal signatures of past pathogen exposure. The T cell repertoires of 670 or so subjects were profiled by immunosequencing and related to cytomegalovirus serostatus. Besides the first cohort of roughly 640 subjects, a separate validation cohort made up of 120 different subjects was used. To predict cytomegalovirus infection status, the study brought together high-throughput TCR immunosequencing, statistical association of individual TCRs with disease status, and machine learning. In a later analysis, previously published TCR beta repertoires from 670 or so donors were re-analyzed and high-resolution HLA genotyping was added so that TCR occurrence patterns could be studied. Rather than using new phenotypic data, the later analysis identified candidate immune exposures from TCR beta sequences and from how often those sequences occurred across donors. An earlier analysis of some 500 of the donors applied high-throughput TCR beta sequencing to assess whether each TCR beta V gene segment acted as functional or pseudogenic. Donor age, sex, ethnicity and CMV serostatus were collected together with the repertoire data. A later genetic analysis took genome-wide SNP genotypes for about three fifths of the 666 donors and used that subset as a discovery cohort. Every discovery cohort repertoire had been produced on one sequencing platform. HLA typing included class I and class II loci at four-digit resolution. Typing coverage differed by locus: A, B, C, DRB1 and DQB1 were typed in roughly 629-630 donors, DQA1 in about 560, DPA1 in approximately 610, and DPB1 in just under 480. About five DR-DQ haplotypes were treated as single units for association and clustering because of strong linkage in the cohort. Across about 380 genotyped donors of the cohort, an average of about 240,000 unique TCR beta nucleotide sequences per donor were sequenced, and roughly 18% of those sequences were non-productive.

Findings and caveats that apply to the study as a whole: In a later genetic analysis, fewer N-insertions in productive TCRs were reported among donors in an Asian-associated ancestry cluster than the roughly 700-donor mean. A later analysis associated about 18,000 TCR beta sequences with specific HLA alleles at a false discovery rate of 0.05. Presence/absence analyses assumed roughly uniform sequencing depth across donors, an assumption that may not hold. Cytomegalovirus status was reported to be diagnosed by the classifier with high specificity and sensitivity in both the original and validation cohorts. The study gave a list of more than 150 TCR beta chains associated with cytomegalovirus. Linkage disequilibrium might explain the correlated functional status among segregating V segments, but an unknown experimental factor could not be excluded. A further reported finding was that TCR beta sequences accurately predicted the HLA-A and HLA-B alleles for most subjects in the first cohort. A group of highly shared sequence variants was considered likely to be a technical artifact of the sequencing pipeline. Only TCR beta chains were sequenced in this cohort, and the absence of alpha or paired-chain data limited detectable features. Strong co-occurrence of HLA alleles, especially DR and DQ, made assigning TCR associations to individual alleles difficult. Because some donors lacked HLA typing at each locus, the association tests relied only on the typed subset. Several of the top co-occurrence clusters appeared to be linked to parvovirus B19, influenza, CMV and Epstein-Barr virus, according to a later analysis. For the cohort, immune exposure information was limited to CMV serostatus. While some public TCRs were present in many individuals, most TCR sequences turned up only very rarely across donors. The authors suggested that the approach could potentially be extended to other disease states and immunological phenotypes. In a later analysis, TCR association rates were found to vary across HLA loci, with the most associated TCRs seen for DRB1 alleles and the fewest for HLA-C alleles. An earlier analysis of approximately 540 of the donors showed that most TCR beta V segments appeared in productive rearrangements either about 87% or about 30% of the time, which broadly matched IMGT annotations. In a later genetic analysis, a missense DCLRE1C variant was associated with V-gene and J-gene trimming of TCR beta chains, and the association was replicated in an independent cohort. A few of the identified cytomegalovirus-associated TCR beta chains were confirmed in vitro to be specific for cytomegalovirus antigens. Because counts were too low, about 15 rarely observed V segments, including chromosome 9 orphons, were left out of the earlier analysis of a few hundred of the donors. A later analysis found that most CMV-associated TCR beta chains appeared HLA-restricted, with HLA associations seemingly driven largely by CMV exposure. A later analysis found that HLA-associated TCR beta chains were more clonally expanded and had lower generation probabilities than equally common non-associated chains.

In total, 666 healthy bone marrow donors made up the cohort. At the time of sampling, all cohort members were nominally healthy, though unrecorded immune exposures were likely present. The donor was CMV seropositive and was included in the group of 270 or so seropositive cohort members. Each donor provided a peripheral blood sample, and peripheral blood mononuclear cells were used for TCR beta sequencing. Genomic DNA was extracted from the blood cell samples with the Qiagen DNeasy Blood Extraction Kit. On this clone itself: There is no known antigen for this receptor. Base qualities are missing; no much larger clone stands one base away.

The method behind the library was the immunoSEQ multiplex PCR assay. For the multiplex PCR, a mixture combining 60 forward primers for TCR Vbeta segments and 13 reverse primers for TCR Jbeta segments was used. The CDR3 region of rearranged TCR beta genes was amplified from genomic DNA by a multiplex PCR assay. The amplified TCR beta libraries were sequenced on the Illumina HiSeq System as 87-base-pair reads. The authors processed their data as follows. In a later analysis, tens of millions of unique TCR beta chains were counted across the roughly 610 repertoires, and roughly 11 million of these chains were shared by at least two donors. Raw reads were error-corrected and collapsed into unique sequences with a nearest-neighbor algorithm that merged closely related sequences to remove PCR and sequencing errors. To assign V, D and J gene segments, CDR3 sequences were aligned to IMGT reference sequences. For a sequence to be retained, a match of at least six nucleotides was required to both a V gene segment and a J gene segment. A rearrangement was called productive if the CDR3 had no stop codons and remained in frame with V and J, and every other rearrangement was called non-productive. Following IMGT convention, CDR3 was defined as the stretch from the second conserved V-encoded cysteine up to the conserved J-encoded phenylalanine. Sequences without an unambiguous match to a single V gene segment were excluded from the earlier analysis of 587 of the donors. An earlier analysis of about 590 of the donors classified V segments as functional when productive rearrangements were above 56.7% and as segregating when the standard deviation between donors was above 5%. A statistical classification framework was built to diagnose cytomegalovirus status from the catalog of TCR beta chain sequences. V and J gene assignment, in a later analysis, came from comparing TCR nucleotide sequences with IMGT/GENE-DB human TR gene sequences. In a later analysis, CDR3 sequences and most-parsimonious VDJ recombination scenarios were assigned using the TCRdist pipeline. In a later analysis, each TCR beta chain was defined by its CDR3 amino acid sequence together with its V-gene family, and reads without a unique V-gene family were excluded. To address suspected cross-contamination and a sequencing artifact, a later analysis removed over 500 highly shared, low-generation-probability nucleotide sequences. For each public chain, a later analysis derived a clonal expansion index from normalized ranks of inferred template counts within each repertoire. Generation probabilities in a later analysis came from a VDJ recombination model fitted to out-of-frame rearrangements, and those results were checked against IGoR. In a later analysis, hypergeometric tests were used to score TCR-TCR, TCR-HLA and TCR-CMV co-occurrence, with a repertoire-size bias correction applied to TCR pairs. In a later analysis, false discovery rates were estimated by permuting HLA or CMV assignments 20 times. In a later analysis, co-occurring TCRs were grouped with DBSCAN, and TCRdist sequence similarity was added when clustering was performed within HLA-allele-positive subsets. Repertoires with fewer than 30,000 or more than 120,000 public chains, plus five repertoires with anomalous nucleotide sharing, were excluded from co-occurrence clustering. The table comes from immuneACCESS by way of TCRdb, which keeps in-frame sequences with V and J called. Part of the clones is missing from these tables; in studies checked, under half for an unresolved V gene and the rest for unknown reasons. V and J calls and clone size are given by that table; D and trimming were obtained from the DNA. This sample holds 130,000 to 150,000 clones; around three quarters were observed only once. The top ten clonotypes cover roughly 6.7% of the sample.

Sequencing used PBMCs. The receptor was derived from a woman in her thirties or forties in good health and CMV-seropositive.

The DNA sequence reads TGTGCCAGCAGTTCCCGACAGGGTCGGAACACTGAAGCTTTCTTT. This encodes CASSSRQGRNTEAFF. The chain joins TRBV6-6 to TRBJ1-1; TRBD1 agrees with 7 junctional bases. The CDR3 holds 15 amino acids from the cysteine to the phenylalanine. Only the CDR3 DNA stays, 45 bases, in frame from base 1. V and J are trimmed by 4 bases and 1 base, and the gene matches miss 6 bases of the junction. The germline V gene (reference sequence) provides CDR1 MNHNY and CDR2 SVGAGI.